Following are 13 T cell receptor beta chains from one sample sequenced in a study of cytomegalovirus exposure and HLA in healthy donors. With 60 Vbeta and 13 Jbeta primers, the PCR was carried out. TCRdb's copy holds only in-frame clones and misses some; the assay was immunoSEQ multiplex PCR. The data hold fewer than 140,000 clones, with about 70% observed a single time. The material sequenced was PBMCs. These receptors were collected from a woman aged 50 to 65 in good health and CMV-seropositive.

The V and J genes are TRBV18 and TRBJ1-1; 7 positions agree with TRBD1. This CDR3 region has 15 residues. The germline V gene has CDR1 KGHSH and CDR2 LQKENI. Unmatched junction bases numbered 14, after V lost 6 bases and J lost 7 bases. In DNA, the CDR3 is TGTGCCAGCTCCCCGGGGCAGGGGGGTTTCGATGAAGCTTTCTTT. As protein: CASSPGQGGFDEAFF. The full variable domain, completed using reference TRBV18 and TRBJ1-1, is NAGVMQNPRHLVRRRGQEARLRCSPMKGHSHVYWYRQLPEEGLKFMVYLQKENIIDESGMPKERFSAEFPKEGPSILRIQQVVRGDSAAYFCASSPGQGGFDEAFFGQGTRLTVV.

This clone was found a few times. The chain couples TRBV29-1 to TRBJ2-5; 11 bases align to TRBD2. Germline assignment: CDR1 SQVTM and CDR2 ANQGSEA. With V trimmed by 7 bases and J by 4 bases, 8 bases remained unmatched. The CDR3 sequence is 14 residues long. The chain's CDR3 is CSARLAGLGETQYF. The DNA of the CDR3 is TGCAGCGCCCGACTAGCGGGATTAGGAGAGACCCAGTACTTC.

This clone was recorded a few times. The chain couples TRBV7-8 to TRBJ2-7; 12 bases agree with TRBD2. Germline V gene lookup returns CDR1 SGHVS and CDR2 FQNEAQ. V trimming: 1 base; J trimming: 2 bases; junction bases outside the gene matches: 9. The CDR3 contains 18 residues. CDR3 nucleotides: TGTGCCAGCAGCTTAGAAAGCGGACTAGCGGGGTACACCTACGAGCAGTACTTC. Its translation: CASSLESGLAGYTYEQYF.

The chain combines TRBV7-3 with TRBJ2-1; 10 nucleotides match TRBD2. V lost 5 bases and J lost 1; bases outside the gene matches: 2. Looked up from germline, CDR1 is SGHTA and CDR2 is FQGTGA. The CDR3 contains 15 residues. CDR3 loop: CASSLSGGSYNEQFF. The CDR3 DNA is TGTGCCAGCAGCCTTAGCGGGGGGTCCTACAATGAGCAGTTCTTC.

J is TRBJ2-1 and V is TRBV19; D is possibly TRBD1 (6 bases). The CDR3 has 17 residues. V lost 3 bases to trimming and J lost 0 bases, with 15 bases between them. CDR1 and CDR2 (germline): LNHDA, SQIVND (reference sequence). The chain's CDR3 is CASSIAWGHSSYNEQFF. The CDR3 coding sequence is TGTGCCAGTAGTATTGCCTGGGGACATAGCTCCTACAATGAGCAGTTCTTC.

This clone turned up a few times. The chain uses TRBV6-6 and TRBJ1-3, with 7 bases that match TRBD1. V lost 7 bases, J lost 8 bases, and 14 bases stayed unmatched. The CDR3 loop spans 15 amino acids. CDR1 is MNHNY, CDR2 SVGAGI, per germline (reference sequence). In DNA, the CDR3 is TGTGCCAGCATAAGGGACAGAGTTTCTAGCGACACCATATATTTT. Translated: CASIRDRVSSDTIYF.

CDR3 nucleotides: TGTGCCAGCAGCTCTCAGACTAGCGGGGGATTCTACAATGAGCAGTTCTTC. Residues: CASSSQTSGGFYNEQFF. V and J are TRBV5-4 and TRBJ2-1, with 12 positions matching TRBD2. Germline V CDR1 and CDR2: SGHNT, YYREEE (reference sequence). The CDR3 has 17 amino acids. The junction had 7 bases not matched to a gene; V was cut back by 3 bases and J by 3 bases.

This clone was picked up a small number of times. The gene calls are TRBV28 and TRBJ1-5; a possible D gene is TRBD1 (6 bases). Trimming pared 6 bases from V and 4 bases from J, leaving 22 bases between. The CDR3 is made up of 17 amino acids. Germline values: CDR1 MDHEN, CDR2 SYDVKM. The CDR3 DNA sequence: TGTGCCAGCAGCCCTAGGAGGGAGGGGGTTTTTAATCAGCCCCAGCATTTT. Translating it yields CASSPRREGVFNQPQHF.

The rearrangement uses TRBV28 and TRBJ2-2, with TRBD1 matching 8 bases. Germline values: CDR1 MDHEN, CDR2 SYDVKM. This CDR3 contains 14 residues. Trimming cost V 6 bases and J 7 bases; bases outside gene matches: 7. CDR3 DNA: TGTGCCAGCAGATCGACAGGGGTTTTCGGGGAGCTGTTTTTT. Its protein product is CASRSTGVFGELFF.

The V call is TRBV28, the J call TRBJ1-5; 10 bases line up with TRBD1. The germline CDR1 and CDR2 sequences are MDHEN and SYDVKM. The CDR3 is made up of 13 amino acids. V lost 7 bases, J lost 5 bases, and 2 bases stayed unmatched. In DNA, the CDR3 is TGTGCCAGCATGACAGGGGGCGATCAGCCCCAGCATTTT. Protein product: CASMTGGDQPQHF.

CDR3 amino acids: CASSRTGGQSKSFF. CDR3 coding DNA: TGTGCCAGCAGCCGCACAGGGGGCCAGTCAAAATCTTTCTTT. The rearrangement joins TRBV11-2 to TRBJ1-1, with 9 bases fitting TRBD1. Germline V gene data show CDR1 as SGHAT and CDR2 as FQNNGV. This CDR3 region has 14 residues. V lost 5 bases, J lost 12 bases, and 13 bases stayed unmatched.

The chain is built from TRBV5-1 and TRBJ2-2, with TRBD1 identical over 10 bases. The CDR3 loop spans 14 amino acids. Germline V CDR1 and CDR2: SGHRS, YFSETQ. V shed 4 bases, J shed 5 bases, and the junction held 2 bases outside the gene matches. CDR3 sequence (DNA): TGCGCCAGCAGCGGGACAGGGGCGACCGGGGAGCTGTTTTTT. This translates into CASSGTGATGELFF. Looking up the rest from reference TRBV5-1 and TRBJ2-2 gives the full variable domain: KAGVTQTPRYLIKTRGQQVTLSCSPISGHRSVSWYQQTPGQGLQFLFEYFSETQRNKGNFPGRFSGRQFSNSRSEMNVSTLELGDSALYLCASSGTGATGELFFGEGSRLTVL.

This clone has a handful of counts. The rearrangement uses TRBV4-3 and TRBJ2-3; a weak D match, TRBD2 (6 bases). Deletions cut 6 bases from V and 11 bases from J, with 21 bases between. The germline V gene encodes CDR1 LGHNA and CDR2 YSLEER. The CDR3 has 14 amino acids. The CDR3 coding sequence is TGCGCCAGCAGTCTCGCAGAGGGACTCACTATGCAGTATTTT. Translation: CASSLAEGLTMQYF.